This T cell receptor (beta chain) derives from a study of T cells in Graves' hyperthyroidism and ophthalmopathy (dated by TCRdb to the late 2010s). As for the study more broadly: Peripheral blood was sampled at the time of initial diagnosis, prior to any treatment. Whether ophthalmopathy could be predicted prospectively was tested in an independent validation cohort made up of 18 hyperthyroidism patients plus 17 patients who later progressed to ophthalmopathy. Following sampling, methimazole starting at 30 mg daily was given to hyperthyroidism patients, and high-dose intravenous methylprednisolone was given to ophthalmopathy patients. To identify TCR V-J signatures that set the groups apart, the researchers used a discovery cohort of roughly 100 patients, made up of some 41 with Graves' ophthalmopathy and some 58 with stable Graves' hyperthyroidism. Thyroid tissue and blood T-cell repertoires from six Graves' hyperthyroidism patients were also compared in the study. The 100 or so discovery patients were divided at random into training and test sets in a 7:3 ratio. TCR Vbeta CDR3 sequencing of 120 to 150 peripheral blood samples (more than 40 ophthalmopathy, 75 hyperthyroidism and approximately 17 progressor patients) is reported in the paper.

Broader findings and caveats from the paper: During validation, the model predicted progression to ophthalmopathy a median of about 6.5 months ahead of onset, with 70.59% sensitivity and 72% to 80% specificity. Most expanded thyroid clonotypes (frequency above 0.001) were also found in blood, which suggests that blood repertoires may mirror thyroid immune responses. Ophthalmopathy was separated from stable hyperthyroidism by a 13 V-J signature model, with over 85% sensitivity and roughly 81% specificity obtained in cross-validation and 80%/75% obtained in testing. Sample size was not statistically predetermined, and investigators were not blinded to group allocation.

Ophthalmopathy patients had moderately to severely active disease, Clinical Activity Score of at least 3, NOSPECS grade of at least 4, and duration under 3 months. Any patient with an uncontrolled infection, another autoimmune disease, pregnancy or lactation was excluded. Diagnoses were established on the basis of clinical symptoms, serum thyroxine and TRAb, thyroid ultrasound, and orbital computed tomography. Ficoll-Paque density gradient centrifugation was used to isolate PBMCs from about 10 ml of fresh peripheral blood. Trizol reagent was used to extract total RNA, and RNA quality was then checked on an Agilent 2100 Bioanalyzer. The germline V gene provides CDR1 ENHRY and CDR2 SYGVKD. At the junction V is shortened by 4 bases and J by 4 bases, with 10 bases in between. The cysteine opens and the phenylalanine closes a CDR3 of 13 amino acids. Just CDR3 DNA is preserved here, 39 bases in frame from base 1.

The TCR beta CDR3 regions were amplified from RNA transcripts. The TCR CDR3 was subjected to a first round of RT-PCR using the HTBI primer set and the Qiagen OneStep RT-PCR kit. The libraries were constructed in a second round of multiplex PCR and then size-selected and purified. Paired-end sequencing of the libraries was performed with 100 bp reads on an Illumina HiSeq2000. The study's own analysis went as follows. Raw data were processed with SOAPnuke, discarding reads with adapters, uncalled bases, mean Phred below 15, or no exact constant-primer or identifier match. High-quality paired reads were merged using COPE v1.2.5, and each unique nucleotide sequence was defined as a clonotype. MiTCR v1.1 was used to align the clonotypes against IMGT TRBV, TRBD and TRBJ reference segments. Analysis was restricted to V-J combinations with a frequency above 0.0001, which covered 99.2% of repertoires. A TCS score was defined as the ratio of F50 (clonal expansion) to E x V (chaos), with BLOSUM62-based TCRdist applied between CDR3 peptides within each V-J. Welch's t-statistics and random forest reduced around 550 V-J features to 10 to 15, which were used in a naive Bayes classifier (R e1071). TCRdb reprocessed the public reads (quality trimming at Q25 with fastp, clone calling with MiXCR) and kept in-frame beta chains. All rows with the same CDR3 protein become a single entry with the most common DNA and genes. It is TCRdb's table, rather than the study itself, that gives the V and J calls and clone size. The sample data list about 400,000 distinct CDR3 sequences, and about 15% of these were observed just once. About 13% of the sample is taken by the ten largest.

This clonotype came up many times. It lacks a known antigen. The input lacks base qualities; no much larger clone sits a single base away. The receptor was isolated from a man aged 18 to 30 with Graves' ophthalmopathy. Material for sequencing was blood. Recombination joined TRBV10-3 with TRBJ1-1; the D gene is perhaps TRBD1, from 6 matching bases. The CDR3 in this case is CAISGGAGTEAFF. Here is the DNA: TGTGCCATCAGTGGGGGGGCCGGCACTGAAGCTTTCTTT.